This passage covers 23 T cell receptor beta chains from one sample sequenced in a study of cytomegalovirus exposure and HLA in healthy donors (dated by TCRdb to 2016 to 2017). Libraries came from the immunoSEQ multiplex PCR assay. The multiplex PCR relied on a mix of 60 forward primers for TCR Vbeta segments and 13 reverse primers for TCR Jbeta segments. Sourced from immuneACCESS, this table was stored by TCRdb with only in-frame sequences that have V and J called. A share of the clones is absent; for the studies checked, an unresolved V gene accounts for under half, and the remainder has no known explanation. The sample table shows some 200,000 clones, and around 77% are seen once. About 2.1% of the sample lies in the top ten. Sequenced input: PBMCs. The receptor set was obtained from a woman under 40 in good health and CMV-seropositive.

The CDR3 DNA reads TGTGCCAGCAGCGCCTTGACAGGGAAGCGGCCAGATACGCAGTATTTT. Translation gives CASSALTGKRPDTQYF. The chain recombines TRBV9 with TRBJ2-3; 7 bases are shared with TRBD1. The CDR3 contains 16 residues. CDR1 is SGDLS and CDR2 is YYNGEE in the germline V gene. The V and J ends lost 3 bases and 4 bases, in that order; junction bases with no gene match: 11.

The chain employs TRBV18 and TRBJ1-1; TRBD1 might be the D (6 bases). Germline lookup yields CDR1 KGHSH and CDR2 LQKENI. This CDR3 spans 17 amino acids. Trimming pared 5 bases from V and 3 bases from J, leaving 22 bases between. CDR3 loop: CASSFSTSGTTYTEAFF. CDR3 in DNA: TGTGCCAGCTCATTCTCGACATCGGGGACAACCTACACTGAAGCTTTCTTT.

The rearrangement uses TRBV18 and TRBJ2-3; the match to TRBD1 covers 10 bases. Losses at the gene ends were 2 bases for V and 3 bases for J; bases not matched to a gene: 8. Per the germline V gene, CDR1 is KGHSH and CDR2 is LQKENI. The CDR3 consists of 17 residues. The CDR3, as DNA: TGTGCCAGCTCACCAACCCCGGGACAGGGGAGAACAGATACGCAGTATTTT. This gives the protein CASSPTPGQGRTDTQYF.

The chain recombines TRBV27 with TRBJ2-7, with unresolved D. Germline V gives CDR1 MNHEY, CDR2 SMNVEV (reference sequence). Trimming removed 2 bases at V and 3 bases at J, with 17 bases between. The CDR3 has 16 residues. CDR3 in amino acids: CASSLKVRPEFYEQYF. The DNA of the CDR3 is TGTGCCAGCAGTTTAAAGGTCAGGCCAGAATTCTACGAGCAGTACTTC.

V and J are TRBV9 and TRBJ2-1, with a weak D call TRBD2 (5 bases). The length of the CDR3 is 16 residues. CDR1 is SGDLS and CDR2 is YYNGEE in the germline V gene. The ends were cut back, 0 bases at V and 5 bases at J, with 15 bases in the middle. The CDR3 is CASSVAGLEAHNEQFF. The CDR3 DNA reads as TGTGCCAGCAGCGTAGCAGGTCTGGAGGCTCACAATGAGCAGTTCTTC. The full variable domain, its missing parts supplied by reference TRBV9 and TRBJ2-1, is DSGVTQTPKHLITATGQRVTLRCSPRSGDLSVYWYQQSLDQGLQFLIQYYNGEERAKGNILERFSAQQFPDLHSELNLSSLELGDSALYFCASSVAGLEAHNEQFFGPGTRLTVL.

Concerning this clone itself: Other nucleotide sequences in the sample specify the same CDR3. The V call is TRBV7-6, the J call TRBJ1-5; 10 bases fit TRBD1. The CDR3 is 15 residues long. V was clipped by 5 bases and J by 2 bases; unmatched bases: 3. The V gene's germline CDR1 is SGHVS and CDR2 FNYEAQ. In DNA form, the CDR3 reads TGTGCCAGCAGCCTAGGGACAGGGGGCAATCAGCCCCAGCATTTT. Its protein is CASSLGTGGNQPQHF.

This chain uses TRBV27 with TRBJ2-7, with 7 bases aligning to TRBD1. The length of the CDR3 is 15 residues. CDR1 and CDR2 (germline): MNHEY, SMNVEV (reference sequence). Losses at the gene ends were 6 bases for V and 0 bases for J; bases not matched to a gene: 8. The DNA for the CDR3 is TGTGCCAGCAGGACGGGACAGAGGTTCTCCTACGAGCAGTACTTC. It is translated as CASRTGQRFSYEQYF.

The chain carries TRBV11-2 and TRBJ1-1, with D perhaps TRBD1 (5 bases). This CDR3 spans 14 amino acids. CDR1 SGHAT and CDR2 FQNNGV come from the germline V gene. V was cut by 1 base and J by 5 bases, with 11 bases left in between. Written as DNA, the CDR3 is TGTGCCAGCAGCTTAGTGACACGGGGGACTGAAGCTTTCTTT. As protein: CASSLVTRGTEAFF.

The chain carries TRBV5-6 and TRBJ2-5; 8 bases map to TRBD1. With the DNA end fitting TRBJ2-7 better, the J assignment may be wrong. The CDR3 loop spans 13 amino acids. The germline CDR1 and CDR2 sequences are SGHDT and YYEEEE. The CDR3 here is CASGRQGTYEQYF. DNA of the CDR3: TGTGCCAGCGGCCGACAGGGGACCTACGAGCAGTACTTC.

The chain couples TRBV7-2 to TRBJ1-6; 10 nucleotides agree with TRBD1. V lost 5 bases to trimming and J lost 7 bases; unmatched junction nucleotides: 5. Germline V CDR1 and CDR2: SGHTA, FQGNSA. This CDR3 comprises 15 residues. CDR3 sequence reads: CASSPRTGGNSPLHF. In DNA form, the CDR3 reads TGTGCCAGCAGCCCACGGACAGGGGGGAATTCACCCCTCCACTTT.

The chain carries TRBV7-2 and TRBJ1-1, with D possibly being TRBD1 (5 bases). Trimming stripped 2 bases from V and 3 bases from J, with 7 bases between. The CDR3 contains 13 residues. In germline, CDR1 is SGHTA, CDR2 FQGNSA. This chain's CDR3 is CASSLFRDTEAFF. For the CDR3, the DNA is TGTGCCAGCAGCTTATTCAGGGACACTGAAGCTTTCTTT.

The CDR3 protein is CASSKIPRTEAFF. The CDR3 coding sequence is TGTGCCAGCAGTAAAATTCCTCGCACTGAAGCTTTCTTT. The chain carries TRBV6-5 and TRBJ1-1; D gene unclear. Trimming cost V 5 bases and J 4 bases, with 11 bases left between them. Germline V gene data show CDR1 as MNHEY and CDR2 as SVGAGI. The CDR3 length is 13 residues.

V is TRBV30 and J is TRBJ2-5, with TRBD2 identical over 7 bases. Gene TRBJ2-7 matches the end of the DNA better, so the J call may be wrong. The CDR3 is made up of 15 amino acids. Germline CDR1 reads GTSNPN; CDR2 reads SVGIG (reference sequence). CDR3 in amino acids: CAWSSAGPRSYEQYF. CDR3 nucleotide sequence: TGTGCCTGGAGTTCAGCGGGACCTCGATCCTACGAGCAGTACTTC.

The chain carries TRBV5-8 and TRBJ1-5, with a possible D match to TRBD1 (5 bases). The V end was cut by 5 bases, the J end by 6 bases, with 12 bases between. This CDR3 comprises 13 residues. The germline V gene encodes CDR1 SGHTS and CDR2 YDEGEE. CDR3 residues: CASRQRGGQPQHF. The DNA for the CDR3 is TGTGCCAGCAGGCAACGCGGGGGTCAGCCCCAGCATTTT.

The chain is built from TRBV5-6 and TRBJ2-7; TRBD1 matches 12 bases. J gave up 6 bases and V 3 bases, and 4 bases lay outside the gene matches. The CDR3 extends over 14 amino acids. Germline assignment: CDR1 SGHDT and CDR2 YYEEEE. The CDR3 sequence is CASSWDRGQVEQYF. The CDR3 nucleotides are TGTGCCAGCAGCTGGGACAGGGGGCAGGTCGAGCAGTACTTC.

This clone was picked up a small number of times. The V call is TRBV5-1, the J call TRBJ2-4; a possible D gene is TRBD2 (5 bases). V was pared by 4 bases and J by 2 bases, with 13 bases between. The CDR3 totals 15 residues. The germline V gene has CDR1 SGHRS and CDR2 YFSETQ. The CDR3 nucleotides read TGCGCCAGCAGCGAGGGAGCCGGAACCAAAAACATTCAGTACTTC. Encoded protein: CASSEGAGTKNIQYF.

The gene calls are TRBV7-2 and TRBJ1-2; the match to TRBD1 covers 8 bases. CDR3 length: 14 residues. The junction had 12 bases not matched to a gene; V was cut back by 5 bases and J by 10 bases. Germline V CDR1 and CDR2: SGHTA, FQGNSA. For the CDR3, the DNA is TGTGCCAGCAGCCTGTCAGGGGGCGAAGTTGACTACACCTTC. Translating it yields CASSLSGGEVDYTF.

This clone was recorded a few times. The chain recombines TRBV4-1 with TRBJ2-3, with TRBD2 matching 9 bases. V shed 0 bases and J 5 bases; nucleotides not matched to a gene: 6. Germline lookup yields CDR1 MGHRA and CDR2 YSYEKL. The CDR3 contains 16 residues. CDR3 sequence (DNA): TGCGCCAGCAGCCAAGAAGGAGCGGGGGGCTTAGATACGCAGTATTTT. It specifies CASSQEGAGGLDTQYF.

This rearrangement joins TRBV11-2 to TRBJ2-6; D ambiguous. The CDR3 loop spans 12 amino acids. Deletions cut 5 bases from V and 8 bases from J, with 7 bases between. Germline V gene data show CDR1 as SGHAT and CDR2 as FQNNGV. The CDR3 DNA reads TGTGCCAGCAGCCTCACATCCAACGTCCTGACTTTC. Translating it yields CASSLTSNVLTF.

Here the CDR3 DNA reads TGCAGCGTTGAAGGGGCTAGCGGCCAAGAGACCCAGTACTTC. This gives the protein CSVEGASGQETQYF. The chain has TRBV29-1 and TRBJ2-5, with TRBD2 identical over 7 bases. This CDR3 region has 14 residues. Per the germline V gene, CDR1 is SQVTM and CDR2 is ANQGSEA. Trimming took 1 base from V and 1 from J; bases not matched to a gene: 3.

The table lists this clone with a few counts. J is TRBJ1-5 and V is TRBV4-3; 8 nucleotides match TRBD1. The CDR3 is 17 residues long. Germline V gene data show CDR1 as LGHNA and CDR2 as YSLEER. J lost 3 bases, V lost 0 bases, and 7 bases had no gene match. This chain's CDR3 is CASSQEPGGMANQPQHF. The CDR3 bases are TGCGCCAGCAGCCAAGAACCAGGGGGCATGGCCAATCAGCCCCAGCATTTT.

V is TRBV10-3 and J is TRBJ2-5; 15 nucleotides align to TRBD2. The J call could be wrong; TRBJ2-7 is a better fit for the DNA end. This CDR3 region has 15 residues. Germline loops: CDR1 ENHRY, CDR2 SYGVKD. The CDR3 loop reads CAISDGLAGGNEQYF. The CDR3 nucleotides read TGTGCCATCAGTGATGGACTAGCGGGAGGGAACGAGCAGTACTTC.

The CDR3 sequence: CASSDDSYSYGYTF. The DNA of the CDR3 is TGTGCCAGCAGCGATGACAGCTACTCCTATGGCTACACCTTC. This chain links TRBV5-8 with TRBJ1-2, with TRBD1 as a possible D gene (5 bases). This CDR3 region has 14 residues. The germline V gene encodes CDR1 SGHTS and CDR2 YDEGEE. V lost 4 bases and J lost 4, with 14 bases in between.